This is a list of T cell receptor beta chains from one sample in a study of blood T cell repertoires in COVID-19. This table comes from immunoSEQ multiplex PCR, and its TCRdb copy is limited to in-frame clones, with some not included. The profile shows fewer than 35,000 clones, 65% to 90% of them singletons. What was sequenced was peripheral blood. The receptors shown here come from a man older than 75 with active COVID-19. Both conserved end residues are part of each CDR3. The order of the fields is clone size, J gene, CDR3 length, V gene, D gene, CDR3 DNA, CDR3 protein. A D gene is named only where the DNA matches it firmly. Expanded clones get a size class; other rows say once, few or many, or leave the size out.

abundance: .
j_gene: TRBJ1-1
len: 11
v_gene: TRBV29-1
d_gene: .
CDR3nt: TGCAGCGTTGTGAACCGGGCTGAAGCTTTCTTT
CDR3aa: CSVVNRAEAFF

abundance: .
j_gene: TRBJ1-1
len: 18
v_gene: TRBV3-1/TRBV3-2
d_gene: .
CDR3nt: TGTGCCAGCAGCCATAAGGACAGAGCTAAGGGTTCGAACACTGAAGCTTTCTTT
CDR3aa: CASSHKDRAKGSNTEAFF

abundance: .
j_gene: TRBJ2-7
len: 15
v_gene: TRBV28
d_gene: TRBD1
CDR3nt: TGTGCCAGCAGCTCCGGGACAGGGGAAAGTTACGAGCAGTACTTC
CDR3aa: CASSSGTGESYEQYF

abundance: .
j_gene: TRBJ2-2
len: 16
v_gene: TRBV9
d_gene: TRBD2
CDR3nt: TGTGCCAGCAGCGCCCGACTAGCGGGGAACACCGGGGAGCTGTTTTTT
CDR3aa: CASSARLAGNTGELFF

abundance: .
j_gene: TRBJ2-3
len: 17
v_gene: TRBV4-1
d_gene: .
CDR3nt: TGCGCCAGCAGCCAAGCTAGGCGGGGCCGGAACACAGATACGCAGTATTTT
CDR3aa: CASSQARRGRNTDTQYF

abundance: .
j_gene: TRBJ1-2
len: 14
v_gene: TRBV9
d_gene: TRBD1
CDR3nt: TGTGCCAGCAGCGTAGATGTAGGGGGCTCCGGCTACACCTTC
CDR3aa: CASSVDVGGSGYTF

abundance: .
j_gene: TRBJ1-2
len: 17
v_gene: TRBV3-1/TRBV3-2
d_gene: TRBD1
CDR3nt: TGTGCCAGCAGCCAAATAGCAGGGGGCACCCTGAACTATGGCTACACCTTC
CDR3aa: CASSQIAGGTLNYGYTF

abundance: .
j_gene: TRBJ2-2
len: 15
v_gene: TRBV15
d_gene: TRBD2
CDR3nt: TGTGCCACCAGCAGAAGCGGGGGAAACACCGGGGAGCTGTTTTTT
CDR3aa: CATSRSGGNTGELFF

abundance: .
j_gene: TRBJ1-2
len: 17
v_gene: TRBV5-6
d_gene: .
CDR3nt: TGTGCCAGCAGCTTGTTCACTCAGGGGTGGGATGTGAGCGGCTACACCTTC
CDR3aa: CASSLFTQGWDVSGYTF

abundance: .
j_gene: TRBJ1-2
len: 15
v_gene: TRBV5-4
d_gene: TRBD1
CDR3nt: TGTGCCAGCAGCTTGGCCGGACAGGGGACGAATGGCTACACCTTC
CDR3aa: CASSLAGQGTNGYTF

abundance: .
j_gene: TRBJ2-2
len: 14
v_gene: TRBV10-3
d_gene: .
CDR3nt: TGTGCCATCAGTGAGTCCGAGGAGGCCGGGGAGCTGTTTTTT
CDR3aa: CAISESEEAGELFF

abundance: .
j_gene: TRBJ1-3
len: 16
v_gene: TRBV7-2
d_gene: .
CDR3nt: TGTGCCAGCAGCCCTGGGTTCGGGCGGGTGGGAAACACCATATATTTT
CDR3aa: CASSPGFGRVGNTIYF

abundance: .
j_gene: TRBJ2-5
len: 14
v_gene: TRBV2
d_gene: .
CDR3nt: TGTGCCAGCAGTGGAGGCGGGGTTCAAGAGACCCAGTACTTC
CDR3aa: CASSGGGVQETQYF

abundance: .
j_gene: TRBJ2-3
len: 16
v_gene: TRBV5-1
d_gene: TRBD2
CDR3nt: TGCGCCAGCAGCCGGGGGACTCGCGGGGGGAGAGATACGCAGTATTTT
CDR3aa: CASSRGTRGGRDTQYF

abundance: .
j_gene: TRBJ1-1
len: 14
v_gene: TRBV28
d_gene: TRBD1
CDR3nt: TGTGCCAGCAGCCGGGACAGGGTGAACACTGAAGCTTTCTTT
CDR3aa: CASSRDRVNTEAFF

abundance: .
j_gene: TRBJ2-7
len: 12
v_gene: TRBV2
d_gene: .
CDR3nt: TGTGCCAGCAGCGACAGATACTACGAGCAGTACTTC
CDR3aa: CASSDRYYEQYF

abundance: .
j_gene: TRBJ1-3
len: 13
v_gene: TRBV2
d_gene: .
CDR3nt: TGTGCCAGCGACTGGACAGCGGCAAACACCATATATTTT
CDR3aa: CASDWTAANTIYF

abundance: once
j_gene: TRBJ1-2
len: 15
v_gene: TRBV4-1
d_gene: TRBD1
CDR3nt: TGCGCCAGCAGCCAAGATTTAGACAGGGGGAATGGCTACACCTTC
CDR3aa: CASSQDLDRGNGYTF

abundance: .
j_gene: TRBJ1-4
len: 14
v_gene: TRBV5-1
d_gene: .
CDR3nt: TGCGCCAGCAGGTACAGGGCAACTAATGAAAAACTGTTTTTT
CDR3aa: CASRYRATNEKLFF

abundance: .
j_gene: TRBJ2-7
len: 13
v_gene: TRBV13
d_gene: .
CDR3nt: TGTGCCAGCAGAAGGACTCGGAATTTGGAGCAGTACTTC
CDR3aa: CASRRTRNLEQYF

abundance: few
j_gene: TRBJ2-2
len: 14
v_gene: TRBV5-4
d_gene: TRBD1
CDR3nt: TGTGCCAGCAGCGGAGGACAGGGGGCCGGGGAGCTGTTTTTT
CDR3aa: CASSGGQGAGELFF

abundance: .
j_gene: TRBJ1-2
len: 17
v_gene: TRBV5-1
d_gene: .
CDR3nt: TGCGCCAGCAGCTTGGGTGGCAGGGTGGCATCTAACTATGGCTACACCTTC
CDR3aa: CASSLGGRVASNYGYTF